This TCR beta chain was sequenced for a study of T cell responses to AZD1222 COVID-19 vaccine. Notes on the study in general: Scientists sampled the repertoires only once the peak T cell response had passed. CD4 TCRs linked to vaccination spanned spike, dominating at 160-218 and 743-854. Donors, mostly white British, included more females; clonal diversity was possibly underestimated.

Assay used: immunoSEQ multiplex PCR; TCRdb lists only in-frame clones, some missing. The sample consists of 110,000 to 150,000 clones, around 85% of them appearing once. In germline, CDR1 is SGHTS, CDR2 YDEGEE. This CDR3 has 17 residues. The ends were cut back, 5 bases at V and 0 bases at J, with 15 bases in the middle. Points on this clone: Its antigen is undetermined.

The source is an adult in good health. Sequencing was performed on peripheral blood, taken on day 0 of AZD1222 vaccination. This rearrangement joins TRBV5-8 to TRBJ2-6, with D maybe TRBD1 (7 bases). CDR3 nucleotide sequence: TGTGCCAGCAGGGCGGGACAGACCATCTCTGGGGCCAACGTCCTGACTTTC. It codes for CASRAGQTISGANVLTF.